Below are 2 T cell receptor beta chains sequenced from a single sample in a study of OX40 agonist ivuxolimab in advanced cancers. Produced via immunoSEQ multiplex PCR; TCRdb's table is partial and in-frame only. The data contain roughly 50,000 clones, roughly 84% of them singletons. Sequences were derived from CD4+ or CD8+ T cells sorted from blood, sampled in a trial of the OX40 agonist ivuxolimab. The receptors were sampled from an adult with an advanced solid tumor such as melanoma, head and neck, liver or kidney cancer.

This clone has a handful of counts. The V and J genes are TRBV5-1 and TRBJ1-6, with D unclear. The CDR3 is 12 residues long. CDR1 and CDR2 (germline): SGHRS, YFSETQ. V was pared by 0 bases and J by 7 bases, with 2 bases between. CDR3 coding DNA: TGCGCCAGCAGCTTGGACAATTCACCCCTCCACTTT. The encoded protein is CASSLDNSPLHF.

This clone has just one count. The chain links TRBV29-1 to TRBJ2-7; perhaps TRBD2 as D (6 bases). Trimming took off 6 bases at V and 6 bases at J, with 18 bases between the two ends. This CDR3 has 13 amino acids. Germline CDR1 and CDR2: SQVTM and ANQGSEA. The CDR3 DNA is TGCAGCGTCTCCCGGCAGGTGGGGGGCGAGCAGTACTTC. The encoded protein is CSVSRQVGGEQYF.